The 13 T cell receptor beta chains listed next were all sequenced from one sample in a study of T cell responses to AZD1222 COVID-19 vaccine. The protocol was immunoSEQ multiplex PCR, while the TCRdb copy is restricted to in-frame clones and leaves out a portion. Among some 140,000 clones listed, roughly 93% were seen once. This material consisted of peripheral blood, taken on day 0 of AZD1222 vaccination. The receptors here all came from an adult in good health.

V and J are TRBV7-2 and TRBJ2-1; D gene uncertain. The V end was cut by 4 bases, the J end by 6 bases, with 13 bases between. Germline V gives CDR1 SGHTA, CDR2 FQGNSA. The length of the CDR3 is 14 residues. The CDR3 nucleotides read TGTGCCAGCAGCTCCTACCAAGGACGCAATGAGCAGTTCTTC. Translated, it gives CASSSYQGRNEQFF.

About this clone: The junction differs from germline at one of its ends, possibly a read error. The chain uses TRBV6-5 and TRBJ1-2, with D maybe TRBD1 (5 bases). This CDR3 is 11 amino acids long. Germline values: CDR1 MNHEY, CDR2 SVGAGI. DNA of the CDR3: TGTGCCAGCACCCAATACCGGGACTCCTTCTTC. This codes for CASTQYRDSFF.

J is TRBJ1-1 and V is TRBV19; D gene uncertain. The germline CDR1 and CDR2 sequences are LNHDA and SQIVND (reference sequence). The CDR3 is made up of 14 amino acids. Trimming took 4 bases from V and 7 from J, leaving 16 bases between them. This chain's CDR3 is CASSRIGRLFEAFF. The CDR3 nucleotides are TGTGCCAGTAGTAGGATCGGCAGGCTATTTGAAGCTTTCTTT.

CDR3 sequence (DNA): TGCAGCGTTGAATCAGCGACAGGGGGTTCTGAAGCTTTCTTT. Translation: CSVESATGGSEAFF. The chain is built from TRBV29-1 and TRBJ1-1; 9 bases match TRBD1. The germline gives CDR1 SQVTM, CDR2 ANQGSEA. CDR3 size: 14 residues. The ends lost 2 bases at V and 6 bases at J; junction bases unmatched: 7.

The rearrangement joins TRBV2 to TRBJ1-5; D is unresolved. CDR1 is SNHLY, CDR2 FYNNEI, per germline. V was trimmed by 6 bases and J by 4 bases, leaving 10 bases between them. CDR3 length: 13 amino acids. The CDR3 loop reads CASRTEGNQPQHF. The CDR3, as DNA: TGTGCCAGCAGGACGGAAGGGAATCAGCCCCAGCATTTT.

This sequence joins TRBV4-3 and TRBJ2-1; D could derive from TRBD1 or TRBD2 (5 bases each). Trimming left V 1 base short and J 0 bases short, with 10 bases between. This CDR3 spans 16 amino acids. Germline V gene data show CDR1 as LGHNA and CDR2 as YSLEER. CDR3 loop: CASSQARESSYNEQFF. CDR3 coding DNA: TGCGCCAGCAGCCAAGCCAGGGAGAGCTCCTACAATGAGCAGTTCTTC.

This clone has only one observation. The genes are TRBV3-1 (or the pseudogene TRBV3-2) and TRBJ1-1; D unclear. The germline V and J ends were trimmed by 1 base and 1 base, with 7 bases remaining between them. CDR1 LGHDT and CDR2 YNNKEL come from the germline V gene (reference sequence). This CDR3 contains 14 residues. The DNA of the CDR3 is TGTGCCAGCAGCCAAGGGACTCCGAACACTGAAGCTTTCTTT. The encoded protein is CASSQGTPNTEAFF.

Written as DNA, the CDR3 is TGCAGCGTTGGTAAAGGGCTTGCTAGCGAGCAGTACTTC. Amino acids: CSVGKGLASEQYF. The chain is built from TRBV29-1 and TRBJ2-7; D uncertain. CDR3 length: 13 amino acids. V was cut by 4 bases and J by 6 bases, with 16 bases left in between. In germline, CDR1 is SQVTM, CDR2 ANQGSEA.

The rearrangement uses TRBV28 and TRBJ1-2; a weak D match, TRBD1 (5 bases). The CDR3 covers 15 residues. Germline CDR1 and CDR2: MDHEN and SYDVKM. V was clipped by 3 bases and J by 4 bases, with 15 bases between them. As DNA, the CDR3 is TGTGCCAGCAGTTTGGCGGGACGGGAGGCCTATGGCTACACCTTC. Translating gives CASSLAGREAYGYTF.

The CDR3 loop reads CASSQGPGRDSSGNTIYF. CDR3 in DNA: TGCGCCAGCAGCCAAGGGCCCGGCCGGGACAGCTCTGGAAACACCATATATTTT. This chain uses TRBV4-1 with TRBJ1-3, with TRBD1 matching 7 bases. There are 18 residues in the CDR3. CDR1 and CDR2 from the germline V gene are MGHRA and YSYEKL. V trimming: 1 base; J trimming: 0 bases; junction bases outside the gene matches: 9.

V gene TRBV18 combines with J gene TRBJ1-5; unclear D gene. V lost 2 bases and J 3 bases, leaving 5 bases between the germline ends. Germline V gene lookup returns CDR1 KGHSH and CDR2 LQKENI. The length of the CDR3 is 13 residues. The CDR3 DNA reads TGTGCCAGCTCACCAGAACACAATCAGCCCCAGCATTTT. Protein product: CASSPEHNQPQHF.

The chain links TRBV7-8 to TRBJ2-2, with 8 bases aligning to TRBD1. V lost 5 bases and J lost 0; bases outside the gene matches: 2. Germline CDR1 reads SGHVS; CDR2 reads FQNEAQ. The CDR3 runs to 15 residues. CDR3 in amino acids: CASSGQGPNTGELFF. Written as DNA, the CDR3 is TGTGCCAGCAGCGGACAGGGCCCGAACACCGGGGAGCTGTTTTTT.

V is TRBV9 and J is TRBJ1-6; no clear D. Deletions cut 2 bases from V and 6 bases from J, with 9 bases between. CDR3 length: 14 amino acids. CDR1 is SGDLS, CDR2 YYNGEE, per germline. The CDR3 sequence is CASSVGNVNSPLHF. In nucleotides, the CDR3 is TGTGCCAGCAGCGTGGGTAACGTTAATTCACCCCTCCACTTT.